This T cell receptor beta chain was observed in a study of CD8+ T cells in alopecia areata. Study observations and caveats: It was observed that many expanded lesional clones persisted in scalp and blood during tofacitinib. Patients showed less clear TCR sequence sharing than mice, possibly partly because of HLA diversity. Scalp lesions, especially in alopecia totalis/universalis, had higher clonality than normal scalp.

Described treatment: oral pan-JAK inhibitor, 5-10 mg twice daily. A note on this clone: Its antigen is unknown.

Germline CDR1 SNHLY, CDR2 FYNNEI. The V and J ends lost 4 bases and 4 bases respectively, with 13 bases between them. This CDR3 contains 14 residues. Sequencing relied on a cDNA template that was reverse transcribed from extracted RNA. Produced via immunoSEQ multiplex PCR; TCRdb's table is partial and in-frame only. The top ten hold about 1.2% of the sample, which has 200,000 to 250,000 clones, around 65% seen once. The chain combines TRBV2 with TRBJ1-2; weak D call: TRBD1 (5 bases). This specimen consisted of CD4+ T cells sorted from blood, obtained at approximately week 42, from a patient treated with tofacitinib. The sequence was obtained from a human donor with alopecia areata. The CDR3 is CASSGRDFSYGYTF. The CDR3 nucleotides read TGTGCCAGCAGTGGACGGGACTTCTCCTATGGCTACACCTTC.